What follows are 19 T cell receptor beta chains derived from one specimen sequenced in a study of control samples from healthy donors and cancer patients (dated by TCRdb to about 2020). Receptor amplification or capture employed the immunoSEQ multiplex PCR assay. Held by TCRdb, this immuneACCESS table contains in-frame sequences only and omits some clones. Under half of the omission traces to an unresolved V gene where checked; the cause of the rest is unknown. The sample yields tens of thousands of clones; 70% to 90% were counted once. The top ten clonotypes cover about 4.3% of the sample. Sequencing was performed on formalin-fixed, paraffin-embedded tissue. Source of these receptors: a female donor with melanoma.

This chain connects TRBV5-1 to TRBJ2-7; D call uncertain. The CDR3 loop spans 16 amino acids. V shed 3 bases and J shed 0 bases, with 16 bases lying between them. CDR1 and CDR2 (germline): SGHRS, YFSETQ. This CDR3 is CASSSPSRHTSYEQYF. As DNA, the CDR3 is TGCGCCAGCAGCTCCCCGAGCCGACACACCTCCTACGAGCAGTACTTC.

The chain carries TRBV3-1 (or the pseudogene TRBV3-2) and TRBJ1-5; possible D gene TRBD1, 5 bases. Germline assignment: CDR1 LGHDT and CDR2 YNNKEL (reference sequence). V lost 1 base to trimming and J lost 7 bases, with 11 bases between them. CDR3 length equals 14 residues. CDR3 sequence reads: CASSQVGGEQPQHF. The CDR3 bases are TGTGCCAGCAGCCAAGTGGGGGGAGAACAGCCCCAGCATTTT.

The chain has TRBV5-6 and TRBJ1-5; 8 nucleotides align to TRBD1. The CDR3 contains 18 residues. Losses at the gene ends were 1 base for V and 0 bases for J; bases not matched to a gene: 9. Germline V gene lookup returns CDR1 SGHDT and CDR2 YYEEEE. The CDR3 region has the DNA TGTGCCAGCAGCTTGTGGGGCAGGGGGCGAAATAGCAATCAGCCCCAGCATTTT. Its translation is CASSLWGRGRNSNQPQHF.

CDR3 sequence (DNA): TGTGCCATCCCAGGGATAATTGCAGATACGCAGTATTTT. This sequence encodes CAIPGIIADTQYF. This rearrangement joins TRBV15 to TRBJ2-3, with D possibly TRBD1 on 5 matching bases. The V gene lost 10 bases and the J gene lost 4 bases, with 15 bases spanning the gap. This CDR3 is 13 amino acids long. Per germline, CDR1 LNHNV and CDR2 YYDKDF (reference sequence).

The rearrangement uses TRBV5-1 and TRBJ2-1, with D unresolved. The length of the CDR3 is 13 residues. V was pared by 5 bases and J by 7 bases, with 13 bases between. Germline loops: CDR1 SGHRS, CDR2 YFSETQ. Here the CDR3 DNA reads TGCGCCAGCAGTTTAGGTGTAGGGAATGAGCAGTTCTTC. The encoded protein is CASSLGVGNEQFF.

This clone was counted a single time. The rearrangement joins TRBV6-2 or TRBV6-3 to TRBJ2-1; TRBD1 agrees at 9 bases. Germline V gene data show CDR1 as MNHEY and CDR2 as SVGEGT. This CDR3 has 15 residues. The V gene end was trimmed by 6 bases and the J gene end by 5 bases; junction bases not matched to a gene: 8. The DNA for the CDR3 is TGTGCCAGCAGCTTGGACAGGGGAGAGCACAATGAGCAGTTCTTC. Encoded protein: CASSLDRGEHNEQFF.

J is TRBJ2-7 and V is TRBV28; D is possibly TRBD1 (6 bases). CDR1 and CDR2 (germline): MDHEN, SYDVKM. Trimming removed 7 bases from V and 6 bases from J, with 19 bases in between. The CDR3 covers 14 residues. Here the CDR3 reads CASNSWGPVFEQYF. The CDR3 bases are TGTGCCAGCAACTCTTGGGGGCCTGTATTCGAGCAGTACTTC.

This clone has more than one count but fewer than ten. The chain has TRBV27 and TRBJ1-5; 7 nucleotides agree with TRBD1. The CDR3 sequence is 15 residues long. Germline loops: CDR1 MNHEY, CDR2 SMNVEV (reference sequence). With V trimmed by 6 bases and J by 0 bases, 5 bases remained unmatched. CDR3 protein: CASREGQISNQPQHF. In DNA form, the CDR3 reads TGTGCCAGCAGGGAGGGACAGATTAGCAATCAGCCCCAGCATTTT.

As concerns this clone: The sample has other DNA sequences that encode this CDR3 too. V usage is TRBV6-5 and J usage is TRBJ1-5, with no clear D. The CDR3 is 14 amino acids. Germline CDR1 reads MNHEY; CDR2 reads SVGAGI. Trimming left V 4 bases short and J 0 bases short, with 7 bases between. The CDR3 loop reads CASSLVGSNQPQHF. The DNA of the CDR3 is TGTGCCAGCAGTTTGGTGGGTAGCAATCAGCCCCAGCATTTT.

The CDR3 DNA sequence: TGTGCCGGAGGACCGCACCATCGGACCGGGACCCAAGTAACAGATACGCAGTATTTT. It translates to CAGGPHHRTGTQVTDTQYF. The rearrangement links TRBV2 to TRBJ2-3; tentatively, D is TRBD1 or TRBD2 (5 bases each). Trimming took 11 bases from V and 3 from J, leaving 33 bases between them. Germline V gene lookup returns CDR1 SNHLY and CDR2 FYNNEI. This CDR3 region has 19 residues.

The rearrangement uses TRBV3-1 (or the pseudogene TRBV3-2) and TRBJ2-1, with TRBD2 matching 13 bases. CDR3 length equals 17 residues. Trimming took 4 bases from V and 8 from J; bases not matched to a gene: 11. CDR1 is LGHDT, CDR2 YNNKEL, per germline (reference sequence). CDR3 in amino acids: CASSPSYTSGRGHEQFF. The CDR3 nucleotides are TGTGCCAGCAGCCCGTCATATACTAGCGGGAGGGGCCATGAGCAGTTCTTC.

V is TRBV9 and J is TRBJ2-7, with 11 bases matching TRBD2. The V gene end was trimmed by 4 bases and the J gene end by 5 bases; junction bases not matched to a gene: 8. This CDR3 spans 15 amino acids. Per the germline V gene, CDR1 is SGDLS and CDR2 is YYNGEE. CDR3: CASSSSGLAAHEQYF. The CDR3 DNA is TGTGCCAGCAGCTCCTCGGGACTAGCGGCCCACGAGCAGTACTTC. The whole variable domain, remainder taken from reference TRBV9 and TRBJ2-7, is DSGVTQTPKHLITATGQRVTLRCSPRSGDLSVYWYQQSLDQGLQFLIQYYNGEERAKGNILERFSAQQFPDLHSELNLSSLELGDSALYFCASSSSGLAAHEQYFGPGTRLTVT.

The chain joins TRBV18 to TRBJ1-1; 7 positions match TRBD1. Trimming took 4 bases from V and 3 from J; bases not matched to a gene: 5. Germline assignment: CDR1 KGHSH and CDR2 LQKENI. This CDR3 is 14 amino acids long. In DNA form, the CDR3 reads TGTGCCAGCTCACTTACTCAGGGGGACACTGAAGCTTTCTTT. Translated, it gives CASSLTQGDTEAFF.

V gene TRBV7-2 combines with J gene TRBJ2-7; no definite D call. Trimming took 2 bases from V and 3 from J, leaving 20 bases between them. This CDR3 contains 17 residues. The V gene's germline CDR1 is SGHTA and CDR2 FQGNSA. The CDR3 protein is CASSLLSSPVANYEQYF. In DNA, the CDR3 is TGTGCCAGCAGCTTACTGTCAAGCCCAGTGGCGAACTACGAGCAGTACTTC.

The chain is built from TRBV5-4 and TRBJ2-3, with 7 bases that match TRBD2. The CDR3 extends over 13 amino acids. CDR1 and CDR2 (germline): SGHNT, YYREEE (reference sequence). V lost 1 base, J lost 5 bases, and 1 base stayed unmatched. CDR3 residues: CASSLLAGDTQYF. The DNA for the CDR3 is TGTGCCAGCAGCTTGTTAGCGGGAGATACGCAGTATTTT. The whole variable domain, remainder taken from reference TRBV5-4 and TRBJ2-3, is ETGVTQSPTHLIKTRGQQVTLRCSSQSGHNTVSWYQQALGQGPQFIFQYYREEENGRGNFPPRFSGLQFPNYSSELNVNALELDDSALYLCASSLLAGDTQYFGPGTRLTVL.

The chain couples TRBV5-1 to TRBJ2-7; unclear D gene. Germline assignment: CDR1 SGHRS and CDR2 YFSETQ. Trimming stripped 4 bases from V and 6 bases from J, with 11 bases between. This CDR3 is 12 amino acids long. CDR3 loop: CASSPNWGEQYF. The CDR3 DNA reads as TGCGCCAGCAGCCCCAATTGGGGCGAGCAGTACTTC.

The chain employs TRBV6-1 and TRBJ2-7; D call uncertain. Germline CDR1 MNHNS, CDR2 SASEGT. The CDR3 is made up of 14 amino acids. V lost 3 bases and J lost 0, with 9 bases in between. The CDR3 DNA reads TGTGCCAGCAGTGAGCGGTACGGCTCCTACGAGCAGTACTTC. Amino acids: CASSERYGSYEQYF.

The chain uses TRBV2 and TRBJ1-1; 8 bases match TRBD1. Germline-derived CDR1 and CDR2 are SNHLY and FYNNEI. There are 14 residues in the CDR3. V was clipped by 4 bases and J by 1 base; unmatched bases: 2. The CDR3 sequence: CASSGQGWNTEAFF. The CDR3 nucleotides are TGTGCCAGCAGTGGACAGGGGTGGAACACTGAAGCTTTCTTT.

The V and J genes are TRBV4-1 and TRBJ2-1; D is unresolved. From germline, CDR1 is MGHRA and CDR2 YSYEKL. The CDR3 extends over 16 amino acids. V was clipped by 3 bases and J by 0 bases, with 12 bases between them. CDR3 nucleotides: TGCGCCAGCAGCCATCTACTCCAGAGCTCCTACAATGAGCAGTTCTTC. It is translated as CASSHLLQSSYNEQFF.